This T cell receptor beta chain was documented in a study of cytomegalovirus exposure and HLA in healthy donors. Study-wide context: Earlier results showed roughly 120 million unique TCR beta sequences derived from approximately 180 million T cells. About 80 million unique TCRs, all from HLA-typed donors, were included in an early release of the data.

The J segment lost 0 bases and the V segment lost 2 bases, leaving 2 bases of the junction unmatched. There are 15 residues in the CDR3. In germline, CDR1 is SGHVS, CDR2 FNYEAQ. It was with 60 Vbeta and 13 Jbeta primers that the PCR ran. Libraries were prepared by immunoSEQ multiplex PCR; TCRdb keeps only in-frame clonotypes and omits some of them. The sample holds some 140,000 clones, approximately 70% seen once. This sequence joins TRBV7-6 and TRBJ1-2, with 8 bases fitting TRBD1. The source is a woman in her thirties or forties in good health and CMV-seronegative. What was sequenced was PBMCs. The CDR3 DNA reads TGTGCCAGCAGCTTAACAGGGGGAGCTAACTATGGCTACACCTTC. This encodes CASSLTGGANYGYTF.